The 2 T cell receptor beta chains in this list originate from one sample, sequenced in a study of CD8 T cells in Susac syndrome. cDNA came from about 0.46 to 1 ug RNA primed by random hexamers. MiXCR, run by TCRdb on the immunoSEQ multiplex PCR reads, gives a single entry per CDR3 protein. The sample carries hundreds of thousands of distinct CDR3 sequences, around 93% recorded once. The sample taken for sequencing was CD4+ T cells from PBMCs. The receptors originated from a human donor with multiple sclerosis.

This clonotype was detected once. V is TRBV13 and J is TRBJ2-2, with D unclear. The CDR3 has 14 residues. The V gene lost 3 bases and the J gene lost 2 bases, with 7 bases spanning the gap. Germline V gives CDR1 PRHDT, CDR2 FYEKMQ (reference sequence). The CDR3 loop is CASSFRKNTGELFF. CDR3 nucleotides: TGTGCCAGCAGCTTTCGCAAAAACACCGGGGAGCTGTTTTTT.

Concerning this clonotype itself: The junction departs from germline at one end; a sequencing error may be responsible. The rearrangement uses TRBV7-7 and TRBJ2-1; the D gene is possibly TRBD2 (6 bases). CDR3 length equals 15 residues. CDR1 SSHAT and CDR2 FNYEAQ come from the germline V gene (reference sequence). DNA of the CDR3: TGTGCTAGCAGCCAATTTAGCGGAAACTACAATGAGCAGTTCTTC. Translating gives CASSQFSGNYNEQFF.